This is a list of T cell receptor beta chains from one sample in a study of T cells in Graves' hyperthyroidism and ophthalmopathy. TCRdb analysed the multiplex PCR reads with MiXCR anew, one entry per CDR3 protein. Of 650,000 to 800,000 distinct CDR3 sequences in the sample, 45% were seen once. Sequencing used peripheral blood or thyroid tissue (not recorded which). The receptors were sampled from an adult man with Graves' disease, either hyperthyroidism or ophthalmopathy (not recorded which). Both conserved end residues are part of each CDR3. Each record gives: clone size, D gene, J gene, V gene, CDR3 DNA, CDR3 protein. D genes are given only for firm matches. Not every row has a clone size; where given, it reads once, few, many or a size class.

NA | TRBD1 | TRBJ1-1 | TRBV29-1 | TGCAGCGGACTGGGACAGGCGATGAACACTGAAGCTTTCTTT | CSGLGQAMNTEAFF
NA | NA | TRBJ1-1 | TRBV12-3/TRBV12-4 | TGTGCCAGCAGTTTAGATTCGAGGGGCCCCGCGTTACCTGAAGCTTTCTTT | CASSLDSRGPALPEAFF
NA | NA | TRBJ1-2 | TRBV20-1 | TGCAGTGCCAGCACCCGTCCAGGAGCTGGCTACACCTTC | CSASTRPGAGYTF
few | TRBD1 | TRBJ2-5 | TRBV14 | TGTGCCAGTAGCGTGGACAGGGGCTTCCAAGAGACCCAGTACTTC | CASSVDRGFQETQYF
many | TRBD1 | TRBJ1-6 | TRBV5-1 | TGCGCCAGCAGCTTGGCAGGACAGGCGAGTGCTTCACCCCTCCACTTT | CASSLAGQASASPLHF
NA | TRBD1 | TRBJ1-1 | TRBV25-1 | TGTGCCAGCAGTGAGACAGGGGTGTTCACCGTGAACACTGAAGCTTTCTTT | CASSETGVFTVNTEAFF
few | NA | TRBJ1-6 | TRBV2 | TGTGCCAGCAGCCAGACAGCGCCGAATTCACCCCTCCACTTT | CASSQTAPNSPLHF
many | NA | TRBJ1-4 | TRBV19 | TGTGCCAGTAACGACGGGGGATTTAATGAAAAACTGTTTTTT | CASNDGGFNEKLFF
NA | NA | TRBJ1-1 | TRBV12-3/TRBV12-4 | TGTGCCAGCGCACGTGGGGGGCCGAACACTGAAGCTTTCTTT | CASARGGPNTEAFF
few | NA | TRBJ2-5 | TRBV29-1 | TGCAGCGTTGTTGGCGGTTATTGGGGAAAAGAGACCCAGTACTTC | CSVVGGYWGKETQYF
NA | TRBD2 | TRBJ2-5 | TRBV24-1 | TGTGCCACCAGTGAAGCAGGGACTAGCGGGGAGGAGACCCAGTACTTC | CATSEAGTSGEETQYF
once | TRBD2 | TRBJ2-5 | TRBV20-1 | TGCAGTGCTAGAGATCCCGCCGGGACTACTGAGACCCAGTACTTC | CSARDPAGTTETQYF
NA | NA | TRBJ2-5 | TRBV20-1 | TGCAGTGCTAGAGAGCCCTCCCGAAGGGAGACCCAGTACTTC | CSAREPSRRETQYF
few | NA | TRBJ1-2 | TRBV7-2 | TGTGCCAGCAGCTCCCACAGGGATTTGGATGGCTACACCTTC | CASSSHRDLDGYTF
NA | NA | TRBJ1-1 | TRBV6-1 | TGTGCCAGCAACTACCGGCCGAAGAACACTGAAGCTTTCTTT | CASNYRPKNTEAFF
NA | TRBD2 | TRBJ2-5 | TRBV7-9 | TGTGCCAGCAGCGACACTAGCGGGAGTGAGACCCAGTACTTC | CASSDTSGSETQYF
NA | NA | TRBJ1-2 | TRBV29-1 | TGCAGCATCCAGGGTTTGGATGGCTACACCTTC | CSIQGLDGYTF
few | NA | TRBJ2-5 | TRBV10-2 | TGCGCCAGCAGCCAAGATTCGACTCCCCTTTCCGAGACCCAGTACTTC | CASSQDSTPLSETQYF
NA | NA | TRBJ2-5 | TRBV6-5 | TGTGCCAGCAGCCGAACCGGGGTGACCCAGTACTTC | CASSRTGVTQYF
NA | NA | TRBJ1-2 | TRBV2 | TGTGCCAGCATAGGACGGGAACTCAACTATGGCTACACCTTC | CASIGRELNYGYTF
many | TRBD1 | TRBJ1-1 | TRBV25-1 | TGTGCCAGCAGTGAATGGGGGACAGAGAACACTGAAGCTTTCTTT | CASSEWGTENTEAFF